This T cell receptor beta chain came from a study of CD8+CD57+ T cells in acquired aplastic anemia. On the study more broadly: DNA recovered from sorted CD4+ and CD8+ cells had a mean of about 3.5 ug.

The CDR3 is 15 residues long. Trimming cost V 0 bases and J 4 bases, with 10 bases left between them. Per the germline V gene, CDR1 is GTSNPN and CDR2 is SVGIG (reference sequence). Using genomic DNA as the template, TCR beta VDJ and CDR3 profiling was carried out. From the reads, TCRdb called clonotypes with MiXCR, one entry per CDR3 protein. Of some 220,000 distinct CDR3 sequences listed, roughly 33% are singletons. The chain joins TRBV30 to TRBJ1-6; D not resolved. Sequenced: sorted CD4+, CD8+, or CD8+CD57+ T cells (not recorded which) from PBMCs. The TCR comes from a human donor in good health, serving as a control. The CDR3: CAWSVLRLYNSPLHF. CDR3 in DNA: TGTGCCTGGAGTGTACTAAGACTTTATAATTCACCCCTCCACTTT.